The T cell receptor (beta chain) described here comes from a study of blood T cell repertoires in COVID-19. The V gene's germline CDR1 is SGHNT and CDR2 YYREEE (reference sequence). The CDR3 loop spans 15 amino acids. Trimming pared 4 bases from V and 0 bases from J, leaving 10 bases between. TCRdb keeps only in-frame clones here, not all; method: immunoSEQ multiplex PCR. Of some 100,000 clones listed, around 90% are singletons. The chain couples TRBV5-4 to TRBJ1-4, with a tentative D call TRBD1 (5 bases). Sequencing was done on a sample of peripheral blood. The sequence came from a human donor with active COVID-19. The donor label of this sample is uncertain. The CDR3 loop is CASSPDSATNEKLFF. The CDR3 nucleotides read TGTGCCAGCAGCCCCGACAGTGCAACTAATGAAAAACTGTTTTTT.